This is a list of T cell receptor beta chains from one sample in a study of T cell responses to AZD1222 COVID-19 vaccine. The assay was immunoSEQ multiplex PCR, and TCRdb's table has in-frame clones only and misses some. The sample has around 150,000 clones; about 90% are singletons. The sample was peripheral blood, taken 28 days after the second AZD1222 dose. The receptors were gathered from an adult who received the AZD1222 COVID-19 vaccine. Each CDR3 is given with its conserved first and last residue. The D gene is left open where the match is weak. The size entry is marked missing in some rows and otherwise reads once, few, many or a size class.

abundance	d_gene	j_gene	v_gene	CDR3nt	CDR3aa
few	-	TRBJ2-3	TRBV6-1	TGTGCCAGCAGTGAAACTGCGGGCACAGATACGCAGTATTTT	CASSETAGTDTQYF
-	-	TRBJ1-2	TRBV7-9	TGTGCCAGCAGCTCGGGACAACCAAACTATGGCTACACCTTC	CASSSGQPNYGYTF
-	TRBD1	TRBJ2-4	TRBV18	TGTGCCAGCTCACCGATGCCCACAGGGACAGGGGGAACTCTAGCCAAAAACATTCAGTACTTC	CASSPMPTGTGGTLAKNIQYF
-	TRBD1	TRBJ1-2	TRBV10-2	TGCGCCAGCAGTGAGTCGATCCGGGCAGGGGGTGGCTACACCTTC	CASSESIRAGGGYTF
-	-	TRBJ2-7	TRBV5-1	TGCGCCAGCAGCTTGGGGGGTTACGAGCAGTACTTC	CASSLGGYEQYF
-	-	TRBJ1-1	TRBV6-4	TGTGCCAGCAGTTTTACAGTGGGCACTGAAGCTTTCTTT	CASSFTVGTEAFF
once	TRBD1	TRBJ2-2	TRBV6-6	TGTGCCAGCAGTTCGGGGACAGGGGCTGCCACCGGGGAGCTGTTTTTT	CASSSGTGAATGELFF
-	TRBD1	TRBJ2-7	TRBV30	TGTGCCTGGAGTCGACCCCTGGGACAGGGAGCGAGGGAGCAGTACTTC	CAWSRPLGQGAREQYF
-	TRBD1	TRBJ2-1	TRBV5-6	TGTGCCAGCAGACACCCGGGACAGGGGGACAATGAGCAGTTCTTC	CASRHPGQGDNEQFF
-	TRBD2	TRBJ2-3	TRBV29-1	TGCAGCGTGCCCCCTAGCGGGGGGGTTAGAGATACGCAGTATTTT	CSVPPSGGVRDTQYF
-	TRBD1	TRBJ1-2	TRBV6-4	TGTGCCAGCAGTCCACGGCGGACAGGGGGTGGCTACACCTTC	CASSPRRTGGGYTF
-	-	TRBJ2-6	TRBV3-1/TRBV3-2	TGTGCCAGCAGCCAAGTTTTTATCCAGGGGGGCGTCCTGACTTTC	CASSQVFIQGGVLTF
-	-	TRBJ2-3	TRBV9	TGTGCCAGCAGCGTAGTGGGTAGCGGTGCGGATACGCAGTATTTT	CASSVVGSGADTQYF
few	TRBD1	TRBJ1-2	TRBV6-4	TGTGCCAGCAGTGACTCAGGGGACAGGGGCTTCTACACCTTC	CASSDSGDRGFYTF
-	-	TRBJ1-2	TRBV6-4	TGTGCCAGCAGTGGGACGGAATATGGCTACACCTTC	CASSGTEYGYTF
-	-	TRBJ2-5	TRBV27	TGTGCCAGCAGTTTACTGTCTCAGGGTGTTCGAGAGACCCAGTACTTC	CASSLLSQGVRETQYF
-	TRBD1	TRBJ1-2	TRBV27	TGTGCCAGCAGTTTATTAAACCACAGGGGCGCTAACTATGGCTACACCTTC	CASSLLNHRGANYGYTF
-	-	TRBJ1-5	TRBV4-1	TGCGCCAGCAGCCAATTGGACGGACCGAATCAGCCCCAGCATTTT	CASSQLDGPNQPQHF
-	TRBD1	TRBJ1-1	TRBV9	TGTGCCAGCAGCTCGGGACAGTCGAACACTGAAGCTTTCTTT	CASSSGQSNTEAFF
-	TRBD1	TRBJ1-2	TRBV3-1/TRBV3-2	TGTGCCAGCAGCCCGTGGGACAGGGGTGTTTATGGCTACACCTTC	CASSPWDRGVYGYTF